This T cell receptor (beta chain) was retrieved from a study of shared clonotypes between healthy human individuals (dated by TCRdb to 2020 to 2022). Turning to the overall study: The cohort included a few men and a couple of women between 18 and 49 years of age. Between about 0.8 and 9 billion PBMCs per donor were obtained by leukapheresis. To increase sequencing depth and limit assay-specific biases, different laboratories used diverse techniques to prepare libraries and sequence TCR repertoires. Blood TCR repertoires of 5 or 6 healthy adults were deeply sequenced to estimate repertoire size and the extent of clonotype sharing between individuals. Per donor, three plates each were used for CD4 naive and CD4 memory, two for CD8 naive, and one for CD8 memory. What the research found in general, with its limitations: Because the study included a small number of donors, the genetic and exposure-history diversity represented was limited. Based on pairwise subsampling, the degree of clonotype sharing among donors was expected to be affected by sequencing depth. Rarefaction of sorted-subset datasets indicated incomplete sequencing despite the large sequencing depth. Sampling was restricted to blood, and TCR repertoires in tissues likely differ from the TCR repertoires found in blood. Higher generation probabilities were observed for clonotypes shared by all four sorted-subset donors than for non-shared clonotypes. Approximately 5% of naive CD4, 3.5% of naive CD8, approximately 2.2% of memory CD4, and approximately 0.39% of memory CD8 clonotypes were shared across several donors. Estimated clonotype richness was generally larger for naive than for memory subsets.

For this clone: It has no known antigen specificity. Per-nucleotide qualities are absent, and no much larger clonotype sits a single base away.

The donors were healthy, HIV-negative adults who had no recently reported acute infections or vaccinations. Every donor was a Caucasian adult residing in Nashville, Tennessee, USA. Magnetic negative selection was used to enrich CD4+ T cells, after which naive cells were positively selected on CD45RA and the negative fraction became the memory subset. After blood collection by leukapheresis, PBMCs were isolated using Ficoll-Histopaque density gradient centrifugation and then cryopreserved in the vapor phase of liquid nitrogen. Analytical flow cytometry was used to check the purity and quantity of every magnetically sorted T cell population. Each sorted fraction had its genomic DNA isolated and then quantified by UV absorbance on a Nanodrop 2000c. Using the deep immunoSEQ assay, multiplex PCR amplified TCR CDR3 regions from genomic DNA. For each cell subset, the extracted genomic DNA was distributed evenly across all wells of several immunoSEQ 96-well plates, and each plate served as one replicate. For sorted subsets, approximately 210 ng of genomic DNA, equivalent to about 30,000 T cell genomes, went into each replicate PCR. Purified libraries were measured with a Qubit 3.0 fluorometer, size-checked on a Bioanalyzer 2100, and measured again with the KAPA Library Quantification kit. Every immunoSEQ 96-well plate was sequenced on a dedicated single-read 150-cycle Illumina NextSeq 550 flow cell. The original methods were these. The immunoSEQ output contained only junctional sequences without quality scores, so filtering could not match that applied to full-length reads. To assign V/J genes and CDR3, sequences were annotated using PyIR, a Python wrapper for IgBLAST v1.9, with IMGT germline references. Any read was removed if the V/J assignment was weak (E-value above 1e-6), the CDR3 was missing, or the read contained stop codons, out-of-frame junctions, or ambiguous translated residues. V3J clonotypes were defined as sequences sharing the same inferred V gene, J gene, and CDR3 amino acid sequence. The percentage overlap between two repertoires was calculated by dividing the number of shared unique clonotypes by the size of the smaller repertoire. Richness of each repertoire was evaluated using RTK rarefaction, the Chao1 estimator, and Recon v2.1 estimates of unobserved clonotypes. Generation probabilities were computed with OLGA for all TCRbeta clonotypes obtained by the gDNA method from several donors. Held by TCRdb, this immuneACCESS table contains in-frame sequences only and omits some clones. Under half of the omission traces to an unresolved V gene where checked; the cause of the rest is unknown. V and J calls and clone size are as listed in that table; D and trimming were resolved from the DNA. The sample table contains some 1,600,000 clones; only one count was recorded for 95% to 99% of them. 0.45% of the sample belongs to the ten largest clones.

This TCR was sampled from a man aged 25 to 40 in good health. Sequencing was carried out using naive CD4+ T cells sorted from blood. The label giving this sample's cell subset or site can be read as: CD45RA+ positively selected.

The base sequence is TGTGCTAGCGGGGCGGGGAAGCACAATGAGCAGTTCTTC. The translation is CASGAGKHNEQFF. The rearranged chain carries TRBV7-7 and TRBJ2-1, with 8 middle bases fitting TRBD2. Per the germline V gene (reference sequence), SSHAT is the CDR1 and FNYEAQ is the CDR2. Inclusive of the bounding cysteine and phenylalanine, the CDR3 is 13 residues long. Only the CDR3 part of the read is kept: 39 bases, read in frame from the first base. This CDR3, with the reference TRBV7-7 and TRBJ2-1 proteins standing in past its ends, gives the full variable domain GAGVSQSPRYKVTKRGQDVTLRCDPISSHATLYWYQQALGQGPEFLTYFNYEAQPDKSGLPSDRFSAERPEGSISTLTIQRTEQRDSAMYRCASGAGKHNEQFFGPGTRLTVL.